The entry below gives a single TCR beta chain sequence along with its context. A few counts support this clone. This clone's antigen is unknown. No quality values exist for individual bases; no much larger clone is one base distant. The sample comes from a study of blood T cell repertoires in COVID-19 (TCRdb year 2020). With regard to the full study: Samples from collaborators originated in the United States, Italy and Spain and spanned both the acute and convalescent phases of COVID-19. The prospective study material was composed of cDNA or gDNA derived from T cells, B-cell-depleted T cells, or PBMCs. Deeply sampled blood TCRbeta repertoires from subjects exposed to, actively infected with, or recovered from COVID-19 were included in the dataset. The repertoires were released in a freely available public database intended as a resource for research on the immune response to SARS-CoV-2. Samples came from the ongoing ImmuneRACE study (first 160 participants) plus 1,254 subjects from 6 global collaborators. The sample metadata nearly always contained a de-identified subject ID, COVID-19 status, age in years and sex. Where HLA class I and class II types were available, the types were taken from metadata supplied by the sample provider, not from assay-based typing.

TCRbeta CDR3 regions were amplified from genomic DNA by means of the immunoSEQ Assay, a bias-controlled multiplex PCR. In the original analysis: Nucleated cell counts per sample were estimated from amplification of reference gene primers within the assay. To quantify the absolute abundance of each unique TCRbeta CDR3 rearrangement, sequence reads were collapsed and filtered. Productive Simpson clonality was computed per sample as the square root of Simpson's diversity index over productive rearrangements. TCRdb obtained this table from immuneACCESS and retained in-frame rearrangements with V and J assigned. These tables miss some clones; where compared with another copy, unresolved V genes account for less than half of the shortfall, and the remainder is unexplained. V, J and clone size derive from that table, while D and trimming were established from the DNA sequence. The sample profile shows approximately 50,000 clones; 80% to 95% of them were found once. The ten largest clones take up roughly 4.5% of the sample.

The collaborating institutions used their own protocols to collect whole blood in K2EDTA tubes. For TCRbeta analysis, collaborators shipped samples in one of three forms: frozen whole blood, isolated PBMCs, or DNA extracted from either of those sample types. The study at large found these results: Clinical and demographic metadata were provided uncurated, with the amount varying by source and participant.

Germline trimming: 0 bases from V, 8 bases from J; junction bases outside gene matches: 6. The CDR3 has 15 amino acids, counting the end cysteine and phenylalanine. CDR3 DNA only is kept here, 45 bases in frame from base 1. The germline V gene specifies ENHRY as CDR1 and SYGVKD as CDR2. The chain is encoded by TRBV10-3 joined to TRBJ2-1; 8 middle bases align to TRBD1. Sequenced input: peripheral blood. The TCR sequence derives from a middle-aged man with active COVID-19. The CDR3 protein sequence reads: CAISESGQGFDEQFF. The DNA sequence follows: TGTGCCATCAGTGAGTCAGGACAGGGATTTGATGAGCAGTTCTTC.